The text below deals with one T cell receptor (beta chain). The record originates from a study of blood T cell repertoires in COVID-19. About the study: Some COVID-19 samples were acute and others convalescent; all came from the United States, Italy and Spain. The cDNA or gDNA used as material had been derived from T cells, B-cell-depleted T cells, or PBMCs.

Germline V gene sequence: CDR1 SGHVS, CDR2 FNYEAQ. V trimming: 5 bases; J trimming: 0 bases; junction bases outside the gene matches: 6. The CDR3 is 15 residues long. Data came from immunoSEQ multiplex PCR; TCRdb stores just in-frame clones and leaves some out. The data hold nearly 25,000 clones, with about two thirds observed a single time. The V and J genes are TRBV7-6 and TRBJ2-7, with 8 bases that match TRBD1. The TCR originated in a woman of 80 years or more with acute or convalescent COVID-19. The sequenced sample consisted of peripheral blood. Here the CDR3 reads CASSRGTGTSYEQYF. The CDR3 DNA follows: TGTGCCAGCAGCCGGGGGACAGGAACCTCCTACGAGCAGTACTTC.